The 28 T cell receptor beta chains below were found in one sample sequenced in a study of cytomegalovirus exposure and HLA in healthy donors. PCR amplification relied on 60 Vbeta primers (plus 13 Jbeta primers). The protocol was immunoSEQ multiplex PCR, while the TCRdb copy is restricted to in-frame clones and leaves out a portion. The sample holds around 210,000 clones; roughly 80% are singletons and the top ten take approximately 0.4%. The specimen was PBMCs. The source is a male donor in good health and CMV-seropositive.

The V and J genes are TRBV7-3 and TRBJ2-1; D perhaps matches TRBD1 (7 bases). This CDR3 contains 15 residues. Trimming stripped 0 bases from V and 6 bases from J, with 12 bases between. Germline V gene lookup returns CDR1 SGHTA and CDR2 FQGTGA. The CDR3 bases are TGTGCCAGCAGCTTAACGCGGCAGGGGGGCAATGAGCAGTTCTTC. It is translated as CASSLTRQGGNEQFF.

V usage is TRBV7-9 and J usage is TRBJ1-1; D call uncertain. Deletions cut 5 bases from V and 0 bases from J, with 16 bases between. This CDR3 region has 16 residues. In germline, CDR1 is SEHNR, CDR2 FQNEAQ (reference sequence). The CDR3 DNA reads as TGTGCCAGCAGCCGCGGTGGGGAGGTGATGAACACTGAAGCTTTCTTT. It translates to CASSRGGEVMNTEAFF. Complete variable domain (other parts from reference TRBV7-9 and TRBJ1-1): DTGVSQNPRHKITKRGQNVTFRCDPISEHNRLYWYRQTLGQGPEFLTYFQNEAQLEKSRLLSDRFSAERPKGSFSTLEIQRTEQGDSAMYLCASSRGGEVMNTEAFFGQGTRLTVV.

The gene calls are TRBV18 and TRBJ1-4; D perhaps matches TRBD1 (5 bases). V was trimmed by 0 bases and J by 8 bases, leaving 13 bases between them. Germline-derived CDR1 and CDR2 are KGHSH and LQKENI. CDR3 length equals 15 residues. The CDR3 loop reads CASSPPAGVEEKLFF. DNA for the CDR3: TGTGCCAGCTCACCACCGGCGGGGGTAGAGGAAAAACTGTTTTTT.

V usage is TRBV5-4 and J usage is TRBJ1-2, with D unclear. Trimming removed 4 bases at V and 6 bases at J, with 16 bases between. This CDR3 contains 14 residues. Per germline, CDR1 SGHNT and CDR2 YYREEE (reference sequence). The CDR3 loop is CASSGPAGVNGYTF. The DNA for the CDR3 is TGTGCCAGCAGCGGCCCCGCCGGGGTGAATGGCTACACCTTC.

This clone was recorded a few times. The junction shows a germline mismatch at one end, possibly a read error. The chain carries TRBV7-9 and TRBJ1-2; weak D call: TRBD1 (6 bases). The CDR3 is made up of 11 amino acids. Germline CDR1 is SEHNR and CDR2 is FQNEAQ (reference sequence). The CDR3 bases are TGTGCCAGCAGCACCGGGGACAAGGACTGCTTC. Translating gives CASSTGDKDCF.

The gene calls are TRBV5-4 and TRBJ1-1, with D possibly matching TRBD1 (5 bases). Between the trimmed V and J ends, which lost 6 bases and 5 bases, there was a span of 14 bases. Per the germline V gene, CDR1 is SGHNT and CDR2 is YYREEE (reference sequence). The CDR3 covers 13 residues. CDR3 sequence (DNA): TGTGCCAGCATCCCCACCCGGGGGACTGAAGCTTTCTTT. Residues: CASIPTRGTEAFF.

As to this clone: The sample has other DNA sequences that encode this CDR3 too. The genes are TRBV4-3 and TRBJ2-5; no firm D call. Trimming left V 0 bases short and J 6 bases short, with 14 bases between. The CDR3 contains 15 residues. Germline V gives CDR1 LGHNA, CDR2 YSLEER. This CDR3 is CASSQELTPVKTQYF. CDR3 bases: TGCGCCAGCAGCCAAGAACTCACCCCCGTAAAGACCCAGTACTTC.

The rearrangement links TRBV28 to TRBJ2-7; 11 bases are shared with TRBD2. V trimming: 1 base; J trimming: 0 bases; junction bases outside the gene matches: 8. Per the germline V gene, CDR1 is MDHEN and CDR2 is SYDVKM. The CDR3 covers 18 residues. CDR3 sequence: CASSLSRTSGHSSYEQYF. CDR3 nucleotide sequence: TGTGCCAGCAGTTTATCTCGGACTAGCGGGCACAGCTCCTACGAGCAGTACTTC.

The chain has TRBV7-2 and TRBJ2-1; TRBD1 agrees at 9 bases. The CDR3 sequence is 14 residues long. Germline CDR1 is SGHTA and CDR2 is FQGNSA. V trimming: 5 bases; J trimming: 5 bases; junction bases outside the gene matches: 4. CDR3 in amino acids: CASSAGTGNNEQFF. DNA for the CDR3: TGTGCCAGCAGCGCCGGGACAGGGAACAATGAGCAGTTCTTC. The full variable domain, its missing parts supplied by reference TRBV7-2 and TRBJ2-1, is GAGVSQSPSNKVTEKGKDVELRCDPISGHTALYWYRQSLGQGLEFLIYFQGNSAPDKSGLPSDRFSAERTGGSVSTLTIQRTQQEDSAVYLCASSAGTGNNEQFFGPGTRLTVL.

The chain combines TRBV19 with TRBJ1-5, with D possibly being TRBD1 (6 bases). Per the germline V gene, CDR1 is LNHDA and CDR2 is SQIVND (reference sequence). V lost 8 bases, J lost 5 bases, and 13 bases lay in between. The CDR3 has 13 residues. CDR3 region: CASDGGGHQPQHF. DNA for the CDR3: TGTGCCAGTGACGGGGGGGGGCATCAGCCCCAGCATTTT.

V and J are TRBV19 and TRBJ1-1; tentatively, D is TRBD1 (6 bases). The germline V gene encodes CDR1 LNHDA and CDR2 SQIVND (reference sequence). Trimming took 3 bases from V and 1 from J, leaving 9 bases between them. The CDR3 extends over 14 amino acids. CDR3 coding DNA: TGTGCCAGTAGTATCGCCAGGGGGAACACTGAAGCTTTCTTT. The encoded protein is CASSIARGNTEAFF.

The chain joins TRBV4-2 to TRBJ1-5; perhaps TRBD1 as D (6 bases). Trimming stripped 1 base from V and 9 bases from J, with 16 bases between. Germline V gene sequence: CDR1 LGHNA, CDR2 YNFKEQ. The CDR3 runs 15 residues. As DNA, the CDR3 is TGTGCCAGCAGCCAAGGAGGGGGGGGCCTGGGGCCCCAGCATTTT. Translation gives CASSQGGGGLGPQHF.

In DNA form, the CDR3 reads TGTGCCAGCAGTTATGGGACAGGGGTTTACAATGAGCAGTTCTTC. It specifies CASSYGTGVYNEQFF. The V call is TRBV7-8, the J call TRBJ2-1; the match to TRBD1 covers 10 bases. This CDR3 has 15 residues. J was trimmed by 4 bases and V by 6 bases; bases with no gene match: 6. Germline CDR1 is SGHVS and CDR2 is FQNEAQ. The whole variable domain, remainder taken from reference TRBV7-8 and TRBJ2-1, is GAGVSQSPRYKVAKRGQDVALRCDPISGHVSLFWYQQALGQGPEFLTYFQNEAQLDKSGLPSDRFFAERPEGSVSTLKIQRTQQEDSAVYLCASSYGTGVYNEQFFGPGTRLTVL.

The genes are TRBV6-6 and TRBJ2-7; a weak D match, TRBD2 (6 bases). CDR1 and CDR2 from the germline V gene are MNHNY and SVGAGI (reference sequence). Between the trimmed V and J ends, which lost 5 bases and 3 bases, there was a span of 20 bases. The CDR3 covers 16 residues. The DNA for the CDR3 is TGTGCCAGCAGTCTCAACGGGGGAAGCGGATTCTACGAGCAGTACTTC. This encodes CASSLNGGSGFYEQYF.

The chain is built from TRBV6-5 and TRBJ2-7; D may be TRBD2 (7 bases). Germline V gene sequence: CDR1 MNHEY, CDR2 SVGAGI. The CDR3 runs 15 residues. With 6 bases removed from V and 6 bases from J, the gap between germline ends came to 21 bases. The DNA of the CDR3 is TGTGCCAGCAGACCTTTAGGGGGGGTAGCTTCCGAGCAGTACTTC. Translation gives CASRPLGGVASEQYF.

The chain links TRBV19 to TRBJ1-4, with 7 bases that match TRBD1. J gave up 7 bases and V 4 bases, and 6 bases lay outside the gene matches. Germline loops: CDR1 LNHDA, CDR2 SQIVND (reference sequence). The CDR3 covers 14 residues. The DNA of the CDR3 is TGTGCCAGTAGTACCGACAGGGCCAGTGAAAAACTGTTTTTT. It yields the protein CASSTDRASEKLFF.

This chain uses TRBV7-9 with TRBJ2-6, with a possible D match to TRBD1 (7 bases). Trimming cost V 4 bases and J 0 bases, with 16 bases left between them. The CDR3 is 18 residues long. Germline assignment: CDR1 SEHNR and CDR2 FQNEAQ (reference sequence). The CDR3 sequence: CASSSSGGSSSGANVLTF. In DNA form, the CDR3 reads TGTGCCAGCAGCTCTTCAGGGGGGTCCTCCTCTGGGGCCAACGTCCTGACTTTC.

The chain carries TRBV9 and TRBJ1-2; TRBD1 aligns across 7 bases. CDR1 and CDR2 from the germline V gene are SGDLS and YYNGEE. V lost 6 bases to trimming and J lost 7 bases; unmatched junction nucleotides: 6. CDR3 length: 12 amino acids. CDR3 amino acids: CASTQGGGGYTF. DNA of the CDR3: TGTGCCAGCACCCAGGGGGGCGGTGGCTACACCTTC.

This rearrangement joins TRBV18 to TRBJ2-7; possible D gene TRBD2, 5 bases. This CDR3 contains 16 residues. The germline V gene has CDR1 KGHSH and CDR2 LQKENI. Trimming shortened V by 2 bases and J by 4 bases, and 18 bases separated the two germline ends. The CDR3 loop is CASSPSAQRSIYEQYF. CDR3 DNA sequence: TGTGCCAGCTCACCATCCGCCCAGCGGAGCATATACGAGCAGTACTTC. The full variable domain, its missing parts supplied by reference TRBV18 and TRBJ2-7, is NAGVMQNPRHLVRRRGQEARLRCSPMKGHSHVYWYRQLPEEGLKFMVYLQKENIIDESGMPKERFSAEFPKEGPSILRIQQVVRGDSAAYFCASSPSAQRSIYEQYFGPGTRLTVT.

The chain combines TRBV28 with TRBJ2-7; weak D call: TRBD1 (5 bases). The V gene's germline CDR1 is MDHEN and CDR2 SYDVKM. This CDR3 has 14 residues. V was shortened by 5 bases and J by 1 base, with 12 bases between the two germline ends. The CDR3 sequence is CASSPLPGSYEQYF. CDR3 sequence (DNA): TGTGCCAGCAGTCCTCTACCAGGGTCCTACGAGCAGTACTTC.

The chain joins TRBV7-2 to TRBJ1-2; D gene uncertain. Germline-derived CDR1 and CDR2 are SGHTA and FQGNSA. This CDR3 is built from 14 residues. The V and J ends lost 2 bases and 7 bases respectively, with 14 bases between them. The DNA for the CDR3 is TGTGCCAGCAGCTTAATGGCAATAGGCGGTGGCTACACCTTC. This codes for CASSLMAIGGGYTF.

The V and J genes are TRBV4-1 and TRBJ2-1; a weak D match, TRBD2 (5 bases). The CDR3 covers 12 residues. Germline CDR1 and CDR2: MGHRA and YSYEKL. Deletions cut 1 base from V and 10 bases from J, with 8 bases between. This CDR3 is CASSQGRGEQFF. CDR3 DNA sequence: TGCGCCAGCAGCCAAGGACGAGGGGAGCAGTTCTTC.

The chain recombines TRBV7-9 with TRBJ1-2; tentatively, D is TRBD1 (5 bases). V lost 3 bases and J 6 bases, leaving 14 bases between the germline ends. Germline V gene data show CDR1 as SEHNR and CDR2 as FQNEAQ (reference sequence). The length of the CDR3 is 14 residues. CDR3 bases: TGTGCCAGCAGCTTCAGAGGCAGGGAAAATGGCTACACCTTC. Translation gives CASSFRGRENGYTF.

This chain connects TRBV4-1 to TRBJ2-1; TRBD2 matches at 9 bases. Per the germline V gene, CDR1 is MGHRA and CDR2 is YSYEKL. The CDR3 has 18 amino acids. Unmatched junction bases numbered 16, after V lost 1 base and J lost 9 bases. This chain's CDR3 is CASSQARVSGGYLIEQFF. CDR3 in DNA: TGCGCCAGCAGCCAAGCTAGGGTTAGCGGGGGTTATCTTATTGAGCAGTTCTTC.

DNA for the CDR3: TGTGCCAGCAGTCCAGGGTCAGATACGCAGTATTTT. Translating it yields CASSPGSDTQYF. The chain joins TRBV7-9 to TRBJ2-3, with a possible D match to TRBD1 (5 bases). Germline-derived CDR1 and CDR2 are SEHNR and FQNEAQ (reference sequence). Trimming left V 6 bases short and J 4 bases short, with 8 bases between. This CDR3 is built from 12 residues.

The chain joins TRBV4-2 to TRBJ2-5; TRBD2 agrees at 9 bases. Looked up from germline, CDR1 is LGHNA and CDR2 is YNFKEQ. The V and J ends lost 2 bases and 4 bases, in that order; junction bases with no gene match: 2. The CDR3 runs 14 residues. The CDR3 bases are TGTGCCAGCAGCCAAAGTAGCGGGGGAGAGACCCAGTACTTC. Its protein product is CASSQSSGGETQYF.

The V call is TRBV5-1, the J call TRBJ1-2; D unclear. CDR3 length: 11 amino acids. Trimming removed 5 bases at V and 6 bases at J, with 8 bases between. Germline V gene data show CDR1 as SGHRS and CDR2 as YFSETQ. The CDR3 DNA sequence: TGCGCCAGCAGATGGGAGGATGGCTACACCTTC. This translates into CASRWEDGYTF.

About this clone itself: The germline gene is not matched at one end of the junction; a read error may be the cause. The CDR3 region has the DNA TGTTCCAGCAGCTTCAGACAGTTCCCTCCCTATGGCTACACCTTC. This translates into CSSSFRQFPPYGYTF. The V gene is TRBV7-9, the J gene TRBJ1-2; possible D gene TRBD1, 5 bases. The germline gives CDR1 SEHNR, CDR2 FQNEAQ (reference sequence). The CDR3 sequence is 15 residues long. Using reference TRBV7-9 and TRBJ1-2 for the parts outside the CDR3, the full variable domain is DTGVSQNPRHKITKRGQNVTFRCDPISEHNRLYWYRQTLGQGPEFLTYFQNEAQLEKSRLLSDRFSAERPKGSFSTLEIQRTEQGDSAMYLCSSSFRQFPPYGYTFGSGTRLTVV.